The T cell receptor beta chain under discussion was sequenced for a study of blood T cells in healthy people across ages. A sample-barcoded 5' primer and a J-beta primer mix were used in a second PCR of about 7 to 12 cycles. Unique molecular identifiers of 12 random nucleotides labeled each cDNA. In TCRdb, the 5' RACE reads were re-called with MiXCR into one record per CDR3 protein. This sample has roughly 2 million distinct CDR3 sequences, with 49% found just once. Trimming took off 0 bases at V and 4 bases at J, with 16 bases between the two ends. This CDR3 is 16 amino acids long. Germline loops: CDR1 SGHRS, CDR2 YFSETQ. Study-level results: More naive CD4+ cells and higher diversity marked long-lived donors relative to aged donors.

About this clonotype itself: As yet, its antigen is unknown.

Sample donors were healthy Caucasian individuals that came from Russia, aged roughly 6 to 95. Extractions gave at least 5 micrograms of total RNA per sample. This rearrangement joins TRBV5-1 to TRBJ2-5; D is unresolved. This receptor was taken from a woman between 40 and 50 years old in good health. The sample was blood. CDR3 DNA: TGCGCCAGCAGCTTGGACTGGACCGAATCTCCAGAGACCCAGTACTTC. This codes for CASSLDWTESPETQYF. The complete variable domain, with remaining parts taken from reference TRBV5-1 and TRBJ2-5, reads KAGVTQTPRYLIKTRGQQVTLSCSPISGHRSVSWYQQTPGQGLQFLFEYFSETQRNKGNFPGRFSGRQFSNSRSEMNVSTLELGDSALYLCASSLDWTESPETQYFGPGTRLLVL.